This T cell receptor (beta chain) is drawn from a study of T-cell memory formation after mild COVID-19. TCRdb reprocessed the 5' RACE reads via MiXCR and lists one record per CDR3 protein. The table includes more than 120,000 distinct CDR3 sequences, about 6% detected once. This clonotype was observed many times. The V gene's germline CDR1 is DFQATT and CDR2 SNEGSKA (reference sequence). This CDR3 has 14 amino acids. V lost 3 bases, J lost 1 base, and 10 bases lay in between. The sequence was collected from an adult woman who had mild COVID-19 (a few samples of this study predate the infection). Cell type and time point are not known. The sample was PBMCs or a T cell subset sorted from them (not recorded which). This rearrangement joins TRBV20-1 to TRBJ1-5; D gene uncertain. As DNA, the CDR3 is TGCAGTGCTAGGACCGATATGAGCAATCAGCCCCAGCATTTT. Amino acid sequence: CSARTDMSNQPQHF.